This T cell receptor (beta chain) was captured by sequencing in a study of T cells in Graves' hyperthyroidism and ophthalmopathy. Study details: Blood from the periphery was taken at initial diagnosis, before any treatment.

Study results and caveats: Stable hyperthyroidism was told apart from ophthalmopathy by a model built on 13 V-J features.

In patients aged 18 to 65, hyperthyroidism was newly diagnosed, with duration under 2 months. Predating any ophthalmopathy symptoms, the blood sample was taken at first hyperthyroidism diagnosis. RNA transcripts were the template for amplifying TCR beta CDR3 regions. A first-round RT-PCR of the TCR CDR3 used the HTBI primer set. TCRdb redid the calling of the multiplex PCR reads with MiXCR, one entry per CDR3 protein. The sample lists roughly 300,000 distinct CDR3 sequences; less than 30% were seen once. CDR3 size: 13 residues. Trimming pared 2 bases from V and 8 bases from J, leaving 15 bases between. CDR1 is DFQATT, CDR2 SNEGSKA, per germline (reference sequence). Many counts were recorded for this clonotype. Antigen unknown.

This clonotype was obtained from a man aged 40-55 years with Graves' hyperthyroidism that later progressed to Graves' ophthalmopathy. Sequenced material: blood. This chain connects TRBV20-1 to TRBJ1-2; the D gene is possibly TRBD1 (6 bases). CDR3 nucleotides: TGCAGTGCTAGATACGGACAGCTCGACGGCTACACCTTC. It encodes CSARYGQLDGYTF.